The T cell receptor beta chain under discussion was sequenced for a study of blood T cell repertoires in COVID-19. Clones were sequenced by immunoSEQ multiplex PCR, and TCRdb holds only the in-frame ones, with some missing. Found here are 120,000 or so clones, over 75% of them singletons; the top ten hold about 1%. The sequenced sample was peripheral blood. The source of this sequence is a woman of 80 years or more with acute or convalescent COVID-19.

The CDR3 is CASSTAGSGGTDTQYF. The DNA of the CDR3 is TGTGCCAGCAGCACCGCGGGGAGCGGGGGGACAGATACGCAGTATTTT. This chain uses TRBV9 with TRBJ2-3, with 9 bases matching TRBD2. The CDR3 is made up of 16 amino acids. V gave up 4 bases and J gave up 3 bases; unmatched junction bases: 9. Germline assignment: CDR1 SGDLS and CDR2 YYNGEE. Looking up the rest from reference TRBV9 and TRBJ2-3 gives the full variable domain: DSGVTQTPKHLITATGQRVTLRCSPRSGDLSVYWYQQSLDQGLQFLIQYYNGEERAKGNILERFSAQQFPDLHSELNLSSLELGDSALYFCASSTAGSGGTDTQYFGPGTRLTVL.